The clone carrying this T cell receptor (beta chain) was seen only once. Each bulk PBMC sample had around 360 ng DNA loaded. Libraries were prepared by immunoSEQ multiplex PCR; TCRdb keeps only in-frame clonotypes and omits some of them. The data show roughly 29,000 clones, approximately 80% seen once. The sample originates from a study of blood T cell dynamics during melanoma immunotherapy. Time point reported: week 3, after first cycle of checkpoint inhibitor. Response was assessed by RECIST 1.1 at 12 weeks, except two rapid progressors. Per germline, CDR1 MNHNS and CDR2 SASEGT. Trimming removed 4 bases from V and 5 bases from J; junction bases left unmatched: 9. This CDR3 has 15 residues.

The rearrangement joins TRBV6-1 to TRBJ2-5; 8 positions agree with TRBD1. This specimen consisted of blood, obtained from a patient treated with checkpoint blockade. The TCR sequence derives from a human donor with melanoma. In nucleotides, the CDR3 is TGTGCCAGCAGTGCACTCGGACAGGGACGGGAGACCCAGTACTTC. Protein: CASSALGQGRETQYF.